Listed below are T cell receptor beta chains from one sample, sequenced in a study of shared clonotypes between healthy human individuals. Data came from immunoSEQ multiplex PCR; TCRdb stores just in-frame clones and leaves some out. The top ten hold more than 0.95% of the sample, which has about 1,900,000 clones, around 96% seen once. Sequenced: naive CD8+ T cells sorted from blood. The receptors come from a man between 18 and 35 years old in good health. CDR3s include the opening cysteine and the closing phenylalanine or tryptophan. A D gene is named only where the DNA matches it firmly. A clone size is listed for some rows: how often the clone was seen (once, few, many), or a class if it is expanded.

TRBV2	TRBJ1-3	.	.	TGTGCCAGCAGTGGGACAATCAGGGGTTTTCCTGGAAACACCATATATTTT	CASSGTIRGFPGNTIYF
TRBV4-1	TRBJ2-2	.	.	TGCGCCAGCAGCCACGACCCAGCGAACACCGGGGAGCTGTTTTTT	CASSHDPANTGELFF
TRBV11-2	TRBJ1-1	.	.	TGTGCCAGCAGCTTAGGGGGTCCTGAAGCTTTCTTT	CASSLGGPEAFF
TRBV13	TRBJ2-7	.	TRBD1	TGTGCCAGCACCTCTACCGGGACAGGGGCCTACGAGCAGTACTTC	CASTSTGTGAYEQYF
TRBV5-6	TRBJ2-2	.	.	TGTGCCAGCAGCACCCTACAGGGGAACACCGGGGAGCTGTTTTTT	CASSTLQGNTGELFF
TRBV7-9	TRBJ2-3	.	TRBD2	TGTGCCAGCGAAGGGGTCACGGCGGGAGGGCAAGATACGCAGTATTTT	CASEGVTAGGQDTQYF
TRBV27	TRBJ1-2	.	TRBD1	TGTGCCAGCATTGGACAGGGGGCCTATGGCTACACCTTC	CASIGQGAYGYTF
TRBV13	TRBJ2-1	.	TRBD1	TGTGCCAGCAGCTCAACCGGGACAGGGCCATACAATGAGCAGTTCTTC	CASSSTGTGPYNEQFF
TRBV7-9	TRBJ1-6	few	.	TGTGCCAGCAGCTTCTTCCGGAGCTCCTATAATTCACCCCTCCACTTT	CASSFFRSSYNSPLHF
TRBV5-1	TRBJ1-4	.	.	TGCGCCAGCAGCTTACAGGGCGGGAGTGAAAAACTGTTTTTT	CASSLQGGSEKLFF
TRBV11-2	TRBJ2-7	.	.	TGTGCCAGCACTCAGGGGACGACTAGCCTCTACGAGCAGTACTTC	CASTQGTTSLYEQYF
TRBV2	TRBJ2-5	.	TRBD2	TGTGCCAGCAGTGTGGGCGTAGGCGCTAGCGGGGGAGTAGAGACCCAGTACTTC	CASSVGVGASGGVETQYF
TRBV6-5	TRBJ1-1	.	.	TGTGCCAGCAGTGCAGAGAACACTGAAGCTTTCTTT	CASSAENTEAFF
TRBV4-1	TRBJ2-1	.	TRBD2	TGCGCCAGCAGCCAAGATCAAAGGGGACTATTATACAATGAGCAGTTCTTC	CASSQDQRGLLYNEQFF
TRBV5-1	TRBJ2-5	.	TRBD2	TGCGCCAGCAGTTATAGCGGGAGGGCCCTCGTCGGGGAGACCCAGTACTTC	CASSYSGRALVGETQYF
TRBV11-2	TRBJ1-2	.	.	TGTGCCAGCAGCTTAGACGGTAACTATGGCTACACCTTC	CASSLDGNYGYTF
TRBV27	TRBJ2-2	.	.	TGTGCCAGCAGTTTGTTCACCGGGGAGCTGTTTTTT	CASSLFTGELFF
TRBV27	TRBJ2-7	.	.	TGTGCCAGCAGTTTAGGGATCTCCTACGAGCAGTACTTC	CASSLGISYEQYF
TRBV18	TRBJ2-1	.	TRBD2	TGTGCCAGCTCACCTTCGGGACTAGAGACCGAGCAGTTCTTC	CASSPSGLETEQFF
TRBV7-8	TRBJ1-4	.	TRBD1	TGTGCCAGCAGCTTAGAGACCGCAGGGGGGACTAATGAAAAACTGTTTTTT	CASSLETAGGTNEKLFF
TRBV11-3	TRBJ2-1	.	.	TGTGCCAGCAGCCCAATGGGGGACAATGAGCAGTTCTTC	CASSPMGDNEQFF
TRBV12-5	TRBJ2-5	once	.	TGTGCTAGTGGTTTGGTACGACCGGACCCGACCCAGTACTTC	CASGLVRPDPTQYF
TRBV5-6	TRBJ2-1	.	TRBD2	TGTGCCAGCAGCTTCGGCGGGAGCAATGAGCAGTTCTTC	CASSFGGSNEQFF
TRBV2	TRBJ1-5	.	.	TGTGCCAGCAGCGACACCACCCCAAGGGAGCCCCAGCATTTT	CASSDTTPREPQHF
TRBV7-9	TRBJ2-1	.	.	TGTGCCAGCAGCTTAGTCCTAGCGCCATACAATGAGCAGTTCTTC	CASSLVLAPYNEQFF
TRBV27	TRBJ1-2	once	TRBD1	TGTGCCAGCAGTTTTATAGGGGGCCTCTATGGCTACACCTTC	CASSFIGGLYGYTF
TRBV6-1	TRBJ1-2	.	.	TGTGCCAGCAGTGAGAGGGGGACGGGATATGGCTACACCTTC	CASSERGTGYGYTF
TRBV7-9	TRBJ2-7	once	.	TGTGCCGCTAGCCCCAGCTCCTACGAGCAGTACTTC	CAASPSSYEQYF
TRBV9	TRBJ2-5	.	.	TGTGCCAGCAGCGTAGCGGCAGGAATCCGGGAGACCCAGTACTTC	CASSVAAGIRETQYF
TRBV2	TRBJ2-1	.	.	TGTGCCAGCAGTGAAGGGGGCCCCCCGCAAGGGAATGAGCAGTTCTTC	CASSEGGPPQGNEQFF
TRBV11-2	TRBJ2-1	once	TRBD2	TGTGCCAGCAGCTTTAGCGGGGCCCTGAATGAGCAGTTCTTC	CASSFSGALNEQFF
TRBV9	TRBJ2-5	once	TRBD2	TGTGCCAGCAGCCTGGGACTAGCGGGGGCCCACACCTATGAGACCCAGTACTTC	CASSLGLAGAHTYETQYF
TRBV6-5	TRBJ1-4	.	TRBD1	TGTGCCAGCAGTCAGGGACAGGGGGCGCGTGAAAAACTGTTTTTT	CASSQGQGAREKLFF
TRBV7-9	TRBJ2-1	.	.	TGTGCCAGCAGCTTAGGGGGACAAAGCTGGTTCTTC	CASSLGGQSWFF
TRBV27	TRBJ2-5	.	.	TGTGCCAGCAGTTTATCAGGTTTTGGGACCCAGTACTTC	CASSLSGFGTQYF
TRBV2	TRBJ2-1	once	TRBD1	TGTGCCAGCAGTCCCTCGTACGGGACAGGGGGCGTAAAGAATGAGCAGTTCTTC	CASSPSYGTGGVKNEQFF
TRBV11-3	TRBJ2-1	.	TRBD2	TGTGCCAGCAGCAATAGCGGGCCGGGGAATGAGCAGTTCTTC	CASSNSGPGNEQFF
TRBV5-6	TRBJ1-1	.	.	TGTGCCAGCAGGGGACGGGTGGAAAACACTGAAGCTTTCTTT	CASRGRVENTEAFF
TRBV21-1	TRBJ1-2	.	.	TGTGCCAGCAGCAAAGGCCAGGGAGCCCCCTATGGCTACACCTTC	CASSKGQGAPYGYTF
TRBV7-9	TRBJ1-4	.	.	TGTGCCAGCAGCTCGTGGGACACTGGTGAAAAACTGTTTTTT	CASSSWDTGEKLFF
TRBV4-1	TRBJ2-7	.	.	TGCGCCAGCAGCCAACAGACGGGCAGGTCCGACTACGAGCAGTACTTC	CASSQQTGRSDYEQYF
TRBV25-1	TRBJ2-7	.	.	TGTGCCAGCAGTGCGCCAGGGTTCTACTACGAGCAGTACTTC	CASSAPGFYYEQYF
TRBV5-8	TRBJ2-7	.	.	TGTGCCAGCAGCTTGGCAGACAGAACCTACGAGCAGTACTTC	CASSLADRTYEQYF
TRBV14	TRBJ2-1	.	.	TGTGCCAGCAGCCAAGAAAACAAAAACAATGAGCAGTTCTTC	CASSQENKNNEQFF
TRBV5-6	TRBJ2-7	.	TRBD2	TGTGCCAGCAGCTACGGGGGAGGGCACGAGCAGTACTTC	CASSYGGGHEQYF
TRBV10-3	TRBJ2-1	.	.	TGTGCCATCAGTGAGTCTCTGAGGAATGAGCAGTTCTTC	CAISESLRNEQFF
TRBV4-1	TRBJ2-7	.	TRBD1	TGCGCCAGCAGCCAGAAACAGGGGATCTACGAGCAGTACTTC	CASSQKQGIYEQYF
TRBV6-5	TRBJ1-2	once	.	TGTGCCAGCAGTCCCCTACAGGGAAACTATGGCTACACCTTC	CASSPLQGNYGYTF